The clone carrying this T cell receptor (beta chain) was found a few times. Expressed TCRB transcripts were sequenced after all isolated RNA was converted to cDNA. Measured with immunoSEQ multiplex PCR; TCRdb has only the in-frame clones, and not every one. Here the sample spans 970,000 or so clones, roughly a sixth being singletons. This entry is derived from a study of beta chain features in type 1 diabetes. Purities over 95% were achieved in all sorted populations. Germline V gene lookup returns CDR1 SQVTM and CDR2 ANQGSEA. Trimming pared 7 bases from V and 5 bases from J, leaving 8 bases between. The CDR3 covers 10 residues.

The V gene is TRBV29-1, the J gene TRBJ2-5, with D hard to call. This receptor was obtained from a woman aged 18-29 years in good health. The material sequenced was naive CD4+ T cells from blood. Here the CDR3 DNA reads TGCAGCGCCAAGTGGGAGACCCAGTACTTC. It encodes CSAKWETQYF.